This entry is about one T cell receptor beta chain. Its antigen is as yet unknown. This entry is derived from a study of TIL therapy for anti-PD-1-resistant metastatic lung cancer. At the level of the study: Median patient age was approximately 58, ranging about 35-80 years. Study findings and constraints: Many TIL product clones were absent from baseline tumor, suggesting clonal contraction.

In germline, CDR1 is GTSNPN, CDR2 SVGIG (reference sequence). The CDR3 has 14 residues. V was trimmed by 0 bases and J by 10 bases, leaving 18 bases between them. Time point defined: pre-treatment sample, taken before nivolumab and TIL therapy. Tumor tissue came from excised metastases, mostly pleural nodules or supraclavicular lymph nodes. Sequencing used immunoSEQ v3. Using immunoSEQ multiplex PCR, the repertoire was profiled, and TCRdb retains in-frame clones only, with some absent. The profile covers about 7,500 clones, with nearly 75% appearing a single time and 7% to 8.5% taken by the ten largest.

The receptor comes from a person between 30 and 79 years old with non-small cell lung cancer. The chain employs TRBV30 and TRBJ1-1; TRBD1 is a possible D gene (6 bases). Sequences were derived from tumor tissue, sampled at baseline. The DNA for the CDR3 is TGTGCCTGGAGTGTACTCGGGACTCAGGGGATAGCTTTCTTT. Translation gives CAWSVLGTQGIAFF.